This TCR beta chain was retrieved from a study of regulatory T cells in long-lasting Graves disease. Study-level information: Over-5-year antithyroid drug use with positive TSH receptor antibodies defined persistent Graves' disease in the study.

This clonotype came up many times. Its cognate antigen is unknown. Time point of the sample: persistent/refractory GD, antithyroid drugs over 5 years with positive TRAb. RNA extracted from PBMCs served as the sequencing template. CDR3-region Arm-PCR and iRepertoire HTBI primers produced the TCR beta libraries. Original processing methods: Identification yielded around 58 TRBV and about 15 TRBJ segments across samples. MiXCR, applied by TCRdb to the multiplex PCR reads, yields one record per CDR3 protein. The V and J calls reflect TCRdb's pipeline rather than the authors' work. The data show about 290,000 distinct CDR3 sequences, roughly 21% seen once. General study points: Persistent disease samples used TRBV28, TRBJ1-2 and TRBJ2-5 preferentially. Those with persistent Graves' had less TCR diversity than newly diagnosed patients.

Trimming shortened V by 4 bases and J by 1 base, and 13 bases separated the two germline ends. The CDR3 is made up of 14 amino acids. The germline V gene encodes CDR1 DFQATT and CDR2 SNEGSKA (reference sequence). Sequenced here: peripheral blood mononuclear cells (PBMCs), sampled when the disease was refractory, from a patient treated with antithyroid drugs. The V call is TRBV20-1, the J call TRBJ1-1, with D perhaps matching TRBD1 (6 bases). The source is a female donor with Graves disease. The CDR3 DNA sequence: TGCAGTGCTAATGTCAGGGGAACGAACACTGAAGCTTTCTTT. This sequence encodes CSANVRGTNTEAFF.